Listed below are T cell receptor beta chains from one sample, sequenced in a study of T cells in Graves' hyperthyroidism and ophthalmopathy. One entry per CDR3 protein results from TCRdb running MiXCR on the multiplex PCR reads. The sample contains roughly 290,000 distinct CDR3 sequences, approximately 14% of which appear only once. Sequencing used blood. These receptors all stem from a middle-aged woman with Graves' hyperthyroidism. The CDR3 runs from the conserved cysteine through the conserved F or W. A D gene is named only where the DNA matches it firmly. Clone sizes are given selectively: once, few, many, or a class where the clone is expanded.

d_gene,j_gene,v_gene,abundance,CDR3aa,CDR3nt
NA,TRBJ1-5,TRBV15,many,CATSSLQRNQPQHF,TGTGCCACCAGCAGCTTACAGCGCAATCAGCCCCAGCATTTT
TRBD1,TRBJ1-2,TRBV12-5,many,CASGLDGQGYGYTF,TGTGCTAGTGGTTTAGACGGACAGGGGTATGGCTACACCTTC
NA,TRBJ2-3,TRBV18,many,CASSPDGADTQYF,TGTGCCAGCTCACCGGACGGCGCCGATACGCAGTATTTT
NA,TRBJ1-5,TRBV7-9,many,CASSPADTSNQPQHF,TGTGCCAGCAGCCCGGCCGACACGAGCAATCAGCCCCAGCATTTT
NA,TRBJ1-1,TRBV24-1,many,CATSDSRGGDTEAFF,TGTGCCACCAGTGATAGCCGGGGAGGGGACACTGAAGCTTTCTTT
NA,TRBJ2-3,TRBV9,many,CASSPGSNPYTQYF,TGTGCCAGCAGCCCAGGGTCCAACCCCTATACGCAGTATTTT
TRBD1,TRBJ2-5,TRBV24-1,many,CATIDRVLETQYF,TGTGCCACCATCGACAGGGTGTTGGAGACCCAGTACTTC
TRBD1,TRBJ1-4,TRBV6-1,many,CASSGQGGEKLFF,TGTGCCAGCAGTGGACAGGGCGGTGAAAAACTGTTTTTT
NA,TRBJ2-1,TRBV20-1,many,CSASGVFRNEQFF,TGCAGTGCTAGTGGAGTATTTCGGAATGAGCAGTTCTTC
NA,TRBJ2-5,TRBV12-3/TRBV12-4,many,CASEQGGTIQETQYF,TGTGCCAGTGAACAGGGCGGAACCATCCAAGAGACCCAGTACTTC
TRBD1,TRBJ2-6,TRBV27,many,CATNRGGSGANVLTF,TGTGCCACAAACAGGGGTGGCTCTGGGGCCAACGTCCTGACTTTC
TRBD2,TRBJ2-5,TRBV13,many,CASSLRTSVDMEETQYF,TGTGCCAGCAGCCTCCGGACTAGCGTCGACATGGAGGAGACCCAGTACTTC
TRBD1,TRBJ2-7,TRBV5-1,few,CASSWGTGLSYEQYF,TGCGCCAGCAGCTGGGGGACAGGTCTCTCCTACGAGCAGTACTTC
NA,TRBJ1-2,TRBV6-1,many,CASSDLGANYGYTF,TGTGCCAGCAGTGACTTGGGGGCTAACTATGGCTACACCTTC
NA,TRBJ1-1,TRBV12-3/TRBV12-4,many,CASNTSGVGENTEAFF,TGTGCCAGCAACACCTCGGGGGTAGGGGAGAACACTGAAGCTTTCTTT
NA,TRBJ1-5,TRBV6-2/TRBV6-3,many,CASSPFSNQPQHF,TGTGCCAGCAGTCCATTTAGCAATCAGCCCCAGCATTTT
TRBD2,TRBJ2-3,TRBV4-1,NA,CASSQRMGTSLWTDTQYF,TGCGCCAGCAGCCAAAGAATGGGGACTAGTCTATGGACAGATACGCAGTATTTT
NA,TRBJ2-3,TRBV2,many,CASKGGTDTQYF,TGTGCCTCTAAGGGGGGCACAGATACGCAGTATTTT
NA,TRBJ1-1,TRBV10-3,NA,CAIRAEMNTEAFF,TGTGCCATCCGGGCCGAGATGAACACTGAAGCTTTCTTT
NA,TRBJ2-7,TRBV6-1,many,CASSSQSAAYEQYF,TGTGCCAGCAGTTCCCAGTCAGCAGCCTACGAGCAGTACTTC
NA,TRBJ2-3,TRBV10-2,NA,CASSASRAATTDTQYF,TGCGCCAGCAGCGCCTCTAGAGCGGCTACCACAGATACGCAGTATTTT
TRBD2,TRBJ2-1,TRBV6-5,many,CASSYSEASGRENEQFF,TGTGCCAGCAGTTACTCTGAGGCTAGCGGGAGGGAGAATGAGCAGTTCTTC
NA,TRBJ1-5,TRBV2,many,CASSVETGRQPQHF,TGTGCCAGCAGTGTTGAAACAGGCCGTCAGCCCCAGCATTTT
NA,TRBJ1-4,TRBV18,many,CASSPLGGADEKLFF,TGTGCCAGCTCACCACTCGGGGGCGCAGATGAAAAACTGTTTTTT
NA,TRBJ2-7,TRBV6-1,many,CASSYAAGRLYEQYF,TGTGCCAGCAGTTACGCGGCAGGGAGGCTCTACGAGCAGTACTTC
NA,TRBJ2-2,TRBV4-2,NA,CASSQVEPNTGELFF,TGTGCCAGCAGCCAAGTCGAACCTAACACCGGGGAGCTGTTTTTT
NA,TRBJ1-1,TRBV12-3/TRBV12-4,many,CASMRSGTEAFF,TGTGCCAGCATGCGCTCCGGCACTGAAGCTTTCTTT
NA,TRBJ1-5,TRBV6-1,many,CASSSRDLNQPQHF,TGTGCCAGCAGTTCCCGGGACCTTAATCAGCCCCAGCATTTT
NA,TRBJ1-2,TRBV7-2,many,CASSLGRRSDGYTF,TGTGCCAGCAGCTTAGGCAGGAGGTCGGATGGCTACACCTTC
NA,TRBJ2-2,TRBV5-5,NA,CASSPFQGWDTGELFF,TGTGCCAGCAGTCCATTTCAGGGGTGGGACACCGGGGAGCTGTTTTTT
TRBD2,TRBJ2-3,TRBV6-4,few,CASSGWRLAGPSTDTQYF,TGTGCCAGCAGTGGTTGGCGTCTAGCGGGGCCGTCCACAGATACGCAGTATTTT
NA,TRBJ1-2,TRBV19,many,CASSILDSHYGYTF,TGTGCCAGTAGTATTCTCGATTCCCACTATGGCTACACCTTC
NA,TRBJ1-3,TRBV30,NA,CAWSAARGGGNTIYF,TGTGCCTGGAGTGCCGCTCGGGGTGGTGGAAACACCATATATTTT
NA,TRBJ1-4,TRBV6-5,few,CASSYTINGDEKLFF,TGTGCCAGCAGTTATACAATTAACGGGGACGAAAAACTGTTTTTT
NA,TRBJ2-7,TRBV2,many,CASNVRQEFYEQYF,TGTGCCAGCAACGTCCGACAGGAGTTTTACGAGCAGTACTTC
NA,TRBJ1-1,TRBV7-8,few,CASSLPSSSGWTEAFF,TGTGCCAGCAGCCTCCCCAGTTCATCAGGGTGGACTGAAGCTTTCTTT
NA,TRBJ2-3,TRBV7-2,many,CASSFRGPTDTQYF,TGTGCCAGCAGCTTCCGCGGACCTACAGATACGCAGTATTTT
TRBD2,TRBJ2-1,TRBV5-4,NA,CASSLGLAGGVGQFF,TGTGCCAGCAGCTTGGGACTAGCGGGAGGGGTTGGGCAGTTCTTC
NA,TRBJ1-4,TRBV28,many,CASTESGKSEKLFF,TGTGCCAGCACCGAGTCAGGGAAAAGTGAAAAACTGTTTTTT
TRBD2,TRBJ2-5,TRBV2,many,CASEGFGRRQETQYF,TGTGCCAGCGAGGGGTTCGGGAGGCGACAAGAGACCCAGTACTTC
NA,TRBJ1-1,TRBV6-1,many,CASSPPEDTGRAFF,TGTGCCAGCAGTCCACCGGAGGACACGGGGAGGGCTTTCTTT
TRBD1,TRBJ2-3,TRBV7-2,many,CASSLEGARTDTQYF,TGTGCCAGCAGCTTAGAGGGGGCTAGGACAGATACGCAGTATTTT
NA,TRBJ2-7,TRBV11-3,many,CASSLVNYEQYF,TGTGCCAGCAGCTTAGTCAACTACGAGCAGTACTTC